This is a list of T cell receptor beta chains from one sample in a study of cytomegalovirus exposure and HLA in healthy donors. Sequenced by immunoSEQ multiplex PCR; TCRdb stores in-frame clones only, minus some. Among 150,000 to 200,000 clones, more than 60% were seen once, and the ten largest hold 7%. Specimen: PBMCs. Every receptor here comes from a woman in her 40s in good health and CMV-seropositive. Each CDR3 is given with its conserved first and last residue. The D gene is left open where the match is weak. Only some rows state a clone size, as once, few, many or a class for expanded clones.

d_call: .
v_call: TRBV7-3
clone_size: .
j_call: TRBJ1-2
cdr3_nt: TGTGCCAGCAGCCCGACGGGGGGGGAGACTGGCTACACCTTC
cdr3_aa: CASSPTGGETGYTF

d_call: TRBD1
v_call: TRBV15
clone_size: .
j_call: TRBJ1-4
cdr3_nt: TGTGCCACCAGTTCCCAGGGGGTAGTGGCTGAAAAACTGTTTTTT
cdr3_aa: CATSSQGVVAEKLFF

d_call: TRBD1
v_call: TRBV27
clone_size: .
j_call: TRBJ2-3
cdr3_nt: TGTGCCAGCAGCCCAGGGACAGTCCTTCGCACAGATACGCAGTATTTT
cdr3_aa: CASSPGTVLRTDTQYF

d_call: TRBD1
v_call: TRBV14
clone_size: .
j_call: TRBJ2-2
cdr3_nt: TGTGCCAGCAGCCCGGGACAGGTCGGTCCCGGGGAGCTGTTTTTT
cdr3_aa: CASSPGQVGPGELFF

d_call: .
v_call: TRBV30
clone_size: .
j_call: TRBJ1-4
cdr3_nt: TGTGCCTGGAAGGACATATCTTATCGGGGGACAACTAATGAAAAACTGTTTTTT
cdr3_aa: CAWKDISYRGTTNEKLFF

d_call: TRBD1
v_call: TRBV27
clone_size: .
j_call: TRBJ2-6
cdr3_nt: TGTGCCAGCAGTTTATCTTGGGACAGGTTCTCTGGGGCCAACGTCCTGACTTTC
cdr3_aa: CASSLSWDRFSGANVLTF

d_call: .
v_call: TRBV11-2
clone_size: .
j_call: TRBJ1-3
cdr3_nt: TGTGCCAGCAGCCGGGACATCTCTGGAAACACCATATATTTT
cdr3_aa: CASSRDISGNTIYF

d_call: .
v_call: TRBV15
clone_size: .
j_call: TRBJ1-1
cdr3_nt: TGTGCCACCGCCAAACCTCTATTGAACACTGAAGCTTTCTTT
cdr3_aa: CATAKPLLNTEAFF

d_call: .
v_call: TRBV5-6
clone_size: .
j_call: TRBJ2-1
cdr3_nt: TGTGCCAGCAGCGCTTACAGGCCCCTCAGCTCCTACAATGAGCAGCTCTTC
cdr3_aa: CASSAYRPLSSYNEQLF

d_call: TRBD1
v_call: TRBV7-9
clone_size: .
j_call: TRBJ1-4
cdr3_nt: TGTGCCAGCACCTTGTATGGGACAGGGGATGAAAAACTGTTTTTT
cdr3_aa: CASTLYGTGDEKLFF

d_call: TRBD1
v_call: TRBV5-6
clone_size: .
j_call: TRBJ1-4
cdr3_nt: TGTGCCAGCAGCCACTGGGGGCAGGGGGCGAGAACTAATGAAAAACTGTTTTTT
cdr3_aa: CASSHWGQGARTNEKLFF

d_call: .
v_call: TRBV19
clone_size: .
j_call: TRBJ1-4
cdr3_nt: TGTGCCAGTAGTATAAGGAGGGGTGCTAATGAAAAACTGTTTTTT
cdr3_aa: CASSIRRGANEKLFF

d_call: TRBD1
v_call: TRBV5-1
clone_size: .
j_call: TRBJ2-7
cdr3_nt: TGCGCCAGCAAACGCTCGGATCCGGGACAGGAGCAGTACTTC
cdr3_aa: CASKRSDPGQEQYF

d_call: TRBD1
v_call: TRBV27
clone_size: once
j_call: TRBJ2-2
cdr3_nt: TGTGCCAGCAGTTTATCCACAGGGGGAAGCACCGGGGAGCTGTTTTTT
cdr3_aa: CASSLSTGGSTGELFF

d_call: TRBD1
v_call: TRBV6-4
clone_size: .
j_call: TRBJ2-1
cdr3_nt: TGTGCCAGCAGTGTTGGGACAGGGTCTGGAGAGCAGTTCTTC
cdr3_aa: CASSVGTGSGEQFF

d_call: .
v_call: TRBV7-2
clone_size: .
j_call: TRBJ1-2
cdr3_nt: TGTGCCAGCAGCTTAGAGGGTTGGGGCGGTGGCTATGGCTACACCTTC
cdr3_aa: CASSLEGWGGGYGYTF

d_call: TRBD2
v_call: TRBV6-6
clone_size: .
j_call: TRBJ2-1
cdr3_nt: TGTGCCAGCAGTTACCCGAGCCCTAGCGGGTACAATGAGCAGTTCTTC
cdr3_aa: CASSYPSPSGYNEQFF

d_call: .
v_call: TRBV6-5
clone_size: once
j_call: TRBJ1-3
cdr3_nt: TGTGCCAGCAGTCAAGGGGCCCTCTCTGGAAACACCATATATTTT
cdr3_aa: CASSQGALSGNTIYF

d_call: .
v_call: TRBV7-2
clone_size: .
j_call: TRBJ1-1
cdr3_nt: TGTGCCAGCAGCTCAATACTAAACACTGAAGCTTTCTTT
cdr3_aa: CASSSILNTEAFF

d_call: TRBD1
v_call: TRBV7-9
clone_size: .
j_call: TRBJ2-7
cdr3_nt: TGTTCCAGCAGCCGAAACCTGGGACAGGTTAGCGAGCAGTACTTC
cdr3_aa: CSSSRNLGQVSEQYF

d_call: .
v_call: TRBV7-2
clone_size: .
j_call: TRBJ2-1
cdr3_nt: TGTGCCAGCAGCGCCAGCCGGGGGAGGAAGGGTGAGCAGTTCTTC
cdr3_aa: CASSASRGRKGEQFF